Following are 4 T cell receptor beta chains from one sample sequenced in a study of molecular identifiers for immune sequencing clone quantification. TCRdb re-derived calls from the PCR reads in MiXCR, one entry per CDR3 protein. Of some 93,000 distinct CDR3 sequences listed, 21% are singletons. The sequencing sample was made of naive CD8+ T cells from blood, with Jurkat cell RNA spiked in. Sample subset: FACS-sorted CD8+CD4-CCR7+CD45RA+ naive T cells. All receptors come from a human donor in good health. Some libraries in this study had Jurkat cell RNA spiked in.

In its sample, this clonotype was seen once. This may stem from a read error, because a much larger clone lies one nucleotide away. The gene calls are TRBV5-6 and TRBJ2-3; D is possibly TRBD1 (6 bases). Germline-derived CDR1 and CDR2 are SGHDT and YYEEEE. This CDR3 has 15 amino acids. CDR3 in amino acids: CASFPKAGPGDTRYF. Written as DNA, the CDR3 is TGTGCCAGCTTCCCTAAGGCAGGGCCAGGGGATACGCGGTATTTT.

As concerns this clonotype: A much more abundant neighbour one base away suggests this may be a read error. This rearrangement joins TRBV4-1 to TRBJ2-3, with a weak D call TRBD2 (6 bases). Germline assignment: CDR1 MGHRA and CDR2 YSYEKL. The CDR3 runs to 15 residues. V was trimmed by 4 bases and J by 8 bases, leaving 19 bases between them. CDR3 DNA sequence: TGCGCCAGCAGCCGAGGGAGCGGGCCATTAGGTACGCAGTATTTT. Protein sequence: CASSRGSGPLGTQYF.

This clonotype was observed at least ten times. The rearrangement links TRBV7-6 to TRBJ2-7; 7 bases fit TRBD1. In germline, CDR1 is SGHVS, CDR2 FNYEAQ. The CDR3 is 15 amino acids. V trimming: 5 bases; J trimming: 3 bases; junction bases outside the gene matches: 10. CDR3 residues: CASSKRQGLLYEQYF. The CDR3, as DNA: TGTGCCAGCAGCAAAAGACAGGGTTTGCTCTACGAGCAGTACTTC.

This clonotype was recorded at least ten times. The rearrangement uses TRBV6-5 and TRBJ2-5, with D perhaps matching TRBD1 (6 bases). Germline-derived CDR1 and CDR2 are MNHEY and SVGAGI. The CDR3 is made up of 14 amino acids. Between the trimmed V and J ends, which lost 2 bases and 4 bases, there was a span of 11 bases. Here the CDR3 reads CASSYLAGAETQYF. The CDR3 nucleotides are TGTGCCAGCAGTTACCTGGCAGGGGCAGAGACCCAGTACTTC.